This entry features one T cell receptor beta chain sequence. Its antigen is not known. RNA transcripts served as the template for amplifying TCR beta CDR3 regions. The primer set for the first-round RT-PCR of the TCR CDR3 was HTBI. TCRdb ran MiXCR on the multiplex PCR reads and lists one entry per CDR3 protein. The profile shows nearly 600,000 distinct CDR3 sequences, 13% to 15% of them singletons. CDR3 length equals 16 residues. Unmatched junction bases numbered 12, after V lost 4 bases and J lost 3 bases. Germline CDR1 reads SGHDT; CDR2 reads YYEEEE. Ophthalmopathy cases scored 3 or more on the Clinical Activity Score and 4 or more on NOSPECS grade, with duration below 3 months. The authors took PBMCs from roughly 10 ml fresh peripheral blood. This entry comes from a study of T cells in Graves' hyperthyroidism and ophthalmopathy. Study-level points and caveats: From stable hyperthyroidism, ophthalmopathy was set apart by a 13 V-J model.

The material sequenced was blood. The clonotype comes from a woman under 30 with Graves' ophthalmopathy. The chain combines TRBV5-6 with TRBJ2-5; 7 nucleotides agree with TRBD1. For the CDR3, the DNA is TGTGCCAGCAGCCCCTATCGTAACAGGGGAAAAGAGACCCAGTACTTC. This gives the protein CASSPYRNRGKETQYF.